The clone carrying this T cell receptor (beta chain) came up many times. Its antigen is currently unknown. These data originate in a study of spatial heterogeneity in lung cancer. Study-level information: Alpha-chain sequences were consistently detected less often than beta-chain sequences.

Time point indicated: sample taken at primary tumor resection. Whole RNA obtained from tumor, nontumor lung or frozen PBMC underwent sequencing without sorting. Every individual TCR cDNA molecule carried its own unique molecular identifier, which allowed correction of PCR and sequencing errors. TCRdb re-called the 5' RACE reads through MiXCR, storing one row per CDR3 protein. The sample records 23,000 or so distinct CDR3 sequences, 4.7% being singletons. Whole-study results and caveats: Expanded tumor TCRs that were ubiquitous appeared in blood more at resection than follow-up.

This TCR derives from a male donor with early-stage non-small cell lung cancer. The sample here was PBMCs, taken at surgery.

CDR3 sequence reads: CASSRETTYEQYF. CDR3 sequence (DNA): TGTGCCAGCAGCCGGGAGACAACCTACGAGCAGTACTTC. This chain uses TRBV3-1 with TRBJ2-7; possible D gene TRBD2, 5 bases. The V and J ends lost 4 bases and 2 bases respectively, with 9 bases between them. The germline gives CDR1 LGHDT, CDR2 YNNKEL (reference sequence). The CDR3 spans 13 residues.